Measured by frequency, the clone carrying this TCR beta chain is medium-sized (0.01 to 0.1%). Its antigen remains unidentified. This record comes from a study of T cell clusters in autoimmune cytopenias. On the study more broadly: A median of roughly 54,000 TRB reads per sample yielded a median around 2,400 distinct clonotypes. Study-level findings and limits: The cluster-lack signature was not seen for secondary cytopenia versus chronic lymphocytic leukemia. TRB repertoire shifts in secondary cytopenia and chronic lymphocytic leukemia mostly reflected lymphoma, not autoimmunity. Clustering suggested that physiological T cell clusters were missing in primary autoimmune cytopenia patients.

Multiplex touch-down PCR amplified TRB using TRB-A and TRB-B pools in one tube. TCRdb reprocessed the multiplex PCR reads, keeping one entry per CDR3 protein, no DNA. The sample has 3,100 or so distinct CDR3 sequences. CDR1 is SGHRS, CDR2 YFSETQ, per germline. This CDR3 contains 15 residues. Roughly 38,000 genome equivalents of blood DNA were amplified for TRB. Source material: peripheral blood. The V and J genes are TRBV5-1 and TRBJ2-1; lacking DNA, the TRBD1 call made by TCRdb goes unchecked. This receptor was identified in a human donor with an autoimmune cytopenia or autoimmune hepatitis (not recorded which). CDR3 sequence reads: CASSIIITGADEQFF.